Given below is one T cell receptor (beta chain) in context. What it recognizes is unknown. This sample stems from a study of siplizumab effects on memory and regulatory T cells. Study-wide findings and caveats: The study found that siplizumab significantly reduced alloreactive sequences traceable to unstimulated CD4+ memory cells.

The CDR3 extends over 14 amino acids. The V segment lost 4 bases and the J segment 2 bases; nucleotides outside the gene matches: 3. Germline lookup yields CDR1 LNHDA and CDR2 SQIVND (reference sequence). TCRdb keeps only in-frame clones here, not all; method: immunoSEQ multiplex PCR. The profile shows 40,000 to 45,000 clones, around 90% of them singletons. The chain links TRBV19 to TRBJ1-2; 8 bases line up with TRBD1. The sequenced material came from naive CD4+ T cells sorted from blood. The sequence was obtained from a human donor in good health. This chain's CDR3 is CASSNRGRNYGYTF. CDR3 in DNA: TGTGCCAGTAGTAACAGGGGGAGGAACTATGGCTACACCTTC.